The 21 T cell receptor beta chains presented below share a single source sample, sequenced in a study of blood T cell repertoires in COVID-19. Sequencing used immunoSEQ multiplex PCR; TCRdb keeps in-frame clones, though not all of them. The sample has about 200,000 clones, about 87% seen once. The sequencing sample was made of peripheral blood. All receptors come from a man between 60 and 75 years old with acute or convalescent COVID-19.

CDR3 nucleotide sequence: TGCAGCGTTGCGGGGGATTCACCCCTCCACTTT. The encoded protein is CSVAGDSPLHF. The chain has TRBV29-1 and TRBJ1-6, with D possibly matching TRBD1 (5 bases). The length of the CDR3 is 11 residues. Deletions cut 4 bases from V and 8 bases from J, with 6 bases between. Per germline, CDR1 SQVTM and CDR2 ANQGSEA.

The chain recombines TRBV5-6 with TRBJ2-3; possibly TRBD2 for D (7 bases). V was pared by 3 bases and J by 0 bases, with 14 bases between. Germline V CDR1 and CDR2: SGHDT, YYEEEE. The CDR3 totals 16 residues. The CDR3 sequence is CASSYLRGPSTDTQYF. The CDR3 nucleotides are TGTGCCAGCAGCTATTTGCGGGGGCCCAGCACAGATACGCAGTATTTT.

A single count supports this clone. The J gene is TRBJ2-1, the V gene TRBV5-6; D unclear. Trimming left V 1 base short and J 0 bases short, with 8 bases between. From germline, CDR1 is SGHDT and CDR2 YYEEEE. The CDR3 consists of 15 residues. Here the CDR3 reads CASSLKTVSYNEQFF. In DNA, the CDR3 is TGTGCCAGCAGCTTGAAAACAGTCTCCTACAATGAGCAGTTCTTC.

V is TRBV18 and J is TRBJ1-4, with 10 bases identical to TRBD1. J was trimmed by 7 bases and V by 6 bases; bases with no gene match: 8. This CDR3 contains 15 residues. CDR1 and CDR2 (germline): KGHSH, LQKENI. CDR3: CASSSRTGGGEKLFF. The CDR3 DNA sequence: TGTGCCAGCTCTTCCCGGACAGGGGGGGGTGAAAAACTGTTTTTT.

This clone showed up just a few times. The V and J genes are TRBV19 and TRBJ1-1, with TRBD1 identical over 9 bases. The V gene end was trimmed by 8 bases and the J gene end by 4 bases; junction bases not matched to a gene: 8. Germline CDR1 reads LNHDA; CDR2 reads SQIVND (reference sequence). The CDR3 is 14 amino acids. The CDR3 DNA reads TGTGCCAGTGATTCGACAGGGGGAGGCACTGAAGCTTTCTTT. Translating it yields CASDSTGGGTEAFF. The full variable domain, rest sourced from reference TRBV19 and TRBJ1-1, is DGGITQSPKYLFRKEGQNVTLSCEQNLNHDAMYWYRQDPGQGLRLIYYSQIVNDFQKGDIAEGYSVSREKKESFPLTVTSAQKNPTAFYLCASDSTGGGTEAFFGQGTRLTVV.

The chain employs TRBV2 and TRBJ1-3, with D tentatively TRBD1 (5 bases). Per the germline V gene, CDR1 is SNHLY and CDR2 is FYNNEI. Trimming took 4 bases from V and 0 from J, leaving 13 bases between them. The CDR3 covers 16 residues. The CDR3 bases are TGTGCCAGCAGTGGGTTACGGACATCCTCTGGAAACACCATATATTTT. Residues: CASSGLRTSSGNTIYF.

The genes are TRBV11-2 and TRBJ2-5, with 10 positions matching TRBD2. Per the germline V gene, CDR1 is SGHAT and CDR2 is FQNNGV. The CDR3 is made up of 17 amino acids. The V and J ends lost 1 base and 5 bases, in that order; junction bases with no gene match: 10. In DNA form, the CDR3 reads TGTGCCAGCAGCTTAGTTCCGGGTAGCGGGGGGTCGGAGACCCAGTACTTC. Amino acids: CASSLVPGSGGSETQYF.

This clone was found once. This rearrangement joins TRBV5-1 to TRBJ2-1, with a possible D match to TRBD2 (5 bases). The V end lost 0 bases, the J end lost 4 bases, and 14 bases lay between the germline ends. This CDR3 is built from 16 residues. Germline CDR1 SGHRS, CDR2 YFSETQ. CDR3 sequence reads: CASSLEASLPYNEQFF. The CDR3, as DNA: TGCGCCAGCAGCTTGGAGGCTAGCCTACCTTACAATGAGCAGTTCTTC.

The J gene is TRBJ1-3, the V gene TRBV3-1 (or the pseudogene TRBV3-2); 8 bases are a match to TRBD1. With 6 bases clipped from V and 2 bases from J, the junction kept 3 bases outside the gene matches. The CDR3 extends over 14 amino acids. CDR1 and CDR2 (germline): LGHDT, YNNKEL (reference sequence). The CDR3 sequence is CASRKTGAGNTIYF. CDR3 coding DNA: TGTGCCAGCAGGAAGACAGGGGCTGGAAACACCATATATTTT.

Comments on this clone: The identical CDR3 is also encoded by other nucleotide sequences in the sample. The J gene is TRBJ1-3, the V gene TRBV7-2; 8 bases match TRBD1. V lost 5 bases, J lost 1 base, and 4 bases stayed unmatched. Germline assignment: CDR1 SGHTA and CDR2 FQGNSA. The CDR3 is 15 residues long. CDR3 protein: CASSPRTGSGNTIYF. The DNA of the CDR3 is TGTGCCAGCAGCCCCAGGACAGGGTCTGGAAACACCATATATTTT.

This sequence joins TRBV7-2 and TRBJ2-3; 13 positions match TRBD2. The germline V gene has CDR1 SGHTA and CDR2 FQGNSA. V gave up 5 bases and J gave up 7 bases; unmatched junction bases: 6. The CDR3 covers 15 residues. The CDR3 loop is CASSPPGLAGNTQYF. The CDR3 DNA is TGTGCCAGCAGCCCGCCGGGACTAGCGGGAAATACGCAGTATTTT.

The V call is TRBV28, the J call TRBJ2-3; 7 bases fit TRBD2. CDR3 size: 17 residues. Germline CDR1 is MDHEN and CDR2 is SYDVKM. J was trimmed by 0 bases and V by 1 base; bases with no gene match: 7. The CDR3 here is CASSLLSRGWSTDTQYF. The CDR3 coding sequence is TGTGCCAGCAGTTTATTATCGCGGGGGTGGAGCACAGATACGCAGTATTTT.

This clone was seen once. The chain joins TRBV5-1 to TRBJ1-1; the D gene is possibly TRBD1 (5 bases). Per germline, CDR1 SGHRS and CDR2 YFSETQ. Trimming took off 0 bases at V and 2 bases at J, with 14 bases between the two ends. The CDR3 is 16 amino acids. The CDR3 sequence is CASSLAFGDSNTEAFF. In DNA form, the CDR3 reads TGCGCCAGCAGCTTGGCCTTCGGTGACAGCAACACTGAAGCTTTCTTT.

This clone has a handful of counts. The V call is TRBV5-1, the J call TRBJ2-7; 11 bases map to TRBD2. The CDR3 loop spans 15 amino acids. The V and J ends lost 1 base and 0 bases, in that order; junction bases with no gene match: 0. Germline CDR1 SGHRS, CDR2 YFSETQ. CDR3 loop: CASSLLAGGSYEQYF. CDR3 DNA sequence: TGCGCCAGCAGCTTGCTAGCGGGGGGCTCCTACGAGCAGTACTTC.

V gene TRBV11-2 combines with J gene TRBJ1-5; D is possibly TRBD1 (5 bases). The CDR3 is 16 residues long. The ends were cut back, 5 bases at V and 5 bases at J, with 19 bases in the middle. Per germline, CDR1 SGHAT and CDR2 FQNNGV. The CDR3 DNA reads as TGTGCCAGCAGCCCCGGGTCGGGGGGATCACATCAGCCCCAGCATTTT. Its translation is CASSPGSGGSHQPQHF.

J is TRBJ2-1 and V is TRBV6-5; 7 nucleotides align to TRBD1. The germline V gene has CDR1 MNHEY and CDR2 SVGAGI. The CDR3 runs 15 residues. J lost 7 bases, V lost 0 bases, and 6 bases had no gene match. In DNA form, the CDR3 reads TGTGCCAGCAGTTACTCCCAGGGGGTCGAAAATGAGCAGTTCTTC. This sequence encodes CASSYSQGVENEQFF.

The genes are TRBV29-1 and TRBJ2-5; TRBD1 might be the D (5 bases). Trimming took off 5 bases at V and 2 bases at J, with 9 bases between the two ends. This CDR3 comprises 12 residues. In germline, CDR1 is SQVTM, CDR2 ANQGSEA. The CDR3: CSVRSGQETQYF. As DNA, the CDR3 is TGCAGCGTTAGGTCAGGGCAAGAGACCCAGTACTTC. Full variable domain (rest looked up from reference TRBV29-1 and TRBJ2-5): SAVISQKPSRDICQRGTSLTIQCQVDSQVTMMFWYRQQPGQSLTLIATANQGSEATYESGFVIDKFPISRPNLTFSTLTVSNMSPEDSSIYLCSVRSGQETQYFGPGTRLLVL.

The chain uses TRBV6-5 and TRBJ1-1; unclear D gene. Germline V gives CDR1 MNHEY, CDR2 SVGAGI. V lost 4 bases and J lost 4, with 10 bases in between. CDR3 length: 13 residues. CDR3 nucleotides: TGTGCCAGCAGTTCATTTCGGGGCACTGAAGCTTTCTTT. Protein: CASSSFRGTEAFF.

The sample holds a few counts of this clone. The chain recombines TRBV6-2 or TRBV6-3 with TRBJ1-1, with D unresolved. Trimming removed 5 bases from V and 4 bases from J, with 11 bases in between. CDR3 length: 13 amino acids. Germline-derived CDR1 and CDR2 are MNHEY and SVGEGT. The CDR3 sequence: CASSTRVGTEAFF. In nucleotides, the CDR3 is TGTGCCAGCAGTACGAGGGTGGGCACTGAAGCTTTCTTT.

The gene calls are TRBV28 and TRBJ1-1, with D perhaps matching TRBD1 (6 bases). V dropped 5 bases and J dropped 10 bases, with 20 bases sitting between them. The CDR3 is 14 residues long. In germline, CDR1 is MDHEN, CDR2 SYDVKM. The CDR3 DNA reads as TGTGCCAGCAGTCCGACTCAGCAACAGGGTGTAGCTTTCTTT. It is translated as CASSPTQQQGVAFF.

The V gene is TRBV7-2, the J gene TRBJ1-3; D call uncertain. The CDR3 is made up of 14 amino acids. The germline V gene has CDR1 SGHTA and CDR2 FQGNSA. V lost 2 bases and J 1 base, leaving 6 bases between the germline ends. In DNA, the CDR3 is TGTGCCAGCAGCTTAACCCTATCTGGAAACACCATATATTTT. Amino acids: CASSLTLSGNTIYF.